This T cell receptor beta chain was identified during a study of T cell responses to AZD1222 COVID-19 vaccine. With regard to this clone: The antigen is not known.

Germline CDR1 KGHSH, CDR2 LQKENI. Trimming left V 4 bases short and J 5 bases short, with 17 bases between. The CDR3 is made up of 15 amino acids. Study-wide points: Just 6 or 7 AZD1222 recipients were seropositive at baseline. Females outnumbered males among donors, who were mostly white British; clonal diversity was possibly underestimated. Every sample of the repertoires postdated the peak T cell response.

Method: immunoSEQ multiplex PCR; TCRdb's copy keeps in-frame clones and lacks some. The sample includes 87,000 or so clones, 85% to 90% of them seen just once. The sequenced sample was peripheral blood, obtained on day 0 of AZD1222 vaccination. This rearrangement joins TRBV18 to TRBJ1-1; the D gene is possibly TRBD1 (6 bases). The TCR sequence derives from an adult in good health. The CDR3 region has the DNA TGTGCCAGCTCACGAACCCAGGGGAAAGTTACTGAAGCTTTCTTT. Amino acid sequence: CASSRTQGKVTEAFF.